The text below deals with one T cell receptor beta chain. Its target is unknown. The CDR3 consists of 14 residues. Per the germline V gene, CDR1 is SNHLY and CDR2 is FYNNEI. Trimming removed 6 bases from V and 4 bases from J; junction bases left unmatched: 5. These data originate in a study of Graves' ophthalmopathy and Graves' hyperthyroidism. Study results and caveats: The authors also found most expanded thyroid clonotypes above 0.001 frequency in blood.

Transcripts of RNA were the source for amplifying TCR beta CDR3 regions. A first-round RT-PCR used HTBI primers, followed by a second-round multiplex PCR. MiXCR, applied by TCRdb to the multiplex PCR reads, yields one record per CDR3 protein. There are a few hundred thousand distinct CDR3 sequences in the sample; 15% occur only once, and roughly 7% lies in the top ten. The chain combines TRBV2 with TRBJ2-2; TRBD1 agrees at 7 bases. The origin of this receptor is a woman aged 18-29 years with stable Graves' hyperthyroidism. Material for sequencing was peripheral blood. In DNA form, the CDR3 reads TGTGCCAGCAGAAGGGACAGCGGCACCGGGGAGCTGTTTTTT. It yields the protein CASRRDSGTGELFF. Combining the CDR3 with reference TRBV2 and TRBJ2-2 gives the whole variable domain EPEVTQTPSHQVTQMGQEVILRCVPISNHLYFYWYRQILGQKVEFLVSFYNNEISEKSEIFDDQFSVERPDGSNFTLKIRSTKLEDSAMYFCASRRDSGTGELFFGEGSRLTVL.